Sequencing of this TCR beta chain was carried out in a study of blood T cell repertoires in COVID-19. Study-level background: The United States, Italy and Spain were the sources of the acute and convalescent COVID-19 samples.

Sequencing was performed with immunoSEQ multiplex PCR; in TCRdb, only in-frame clones are kept and a portion is missing. The sample yields about 34,000 clones, roughly three quarters seen once. The CDR3 totals 15 residues. The V gene's germline CDR1 is KGHSH and CDR2 LQKENI. V gave up 6 bases and J gave up 3 bases; unmatched junction bases: 9. This clone has a single count. The V and J genes are TRBV18 and TRBJ2-3; the match to TRBD1 covers 7 bases. Sequenced: peripheral blood. This clonotype was sampled from a human donor in a cohort sampled during active COVID-19. The CDR3 spells CASSPRTGNTDTQYF. CDR3 bases: TGTGCCAGCTCCCCGAGGACAGGAAATACAGATACGCAGTATTTT.